This is a list of T cell receptor beta chains from one sample in a study of cytomegalovirus exposure and HLA in healthy donors. Sequencing used immunoSEQ multiplex PCR; TCRdb keeps in-frame clones, though not all of them. The repertoire holds about 200,000 clones, roughly 79% seen once, with around 1.8% in the top ten. Sequencing was carried out using PBMCs. These receptors were obtained from a man in his late teens or twenties in good health and CMV-seronegative. Each CDR3 is given with its conserved first and last residue.

TRBJ2-3 TRBV9 CASSPRRTSGSTDTQYF
TRBJ1-2 TRBV19 CASSIGGDGYTF
TRBJ1-1 TRBV7-8 CASSLGGQGTEAFF
TRBJ2-3 TRBV19 CASSRGQEQLVTQYF
TRBJ1-5 TRBV18 CASSPGRLDQPQHF
TRBJ2-3 TRBV9 CASKGGTDTQYF
TRBJ2-2 TRBV9 CASSAPRGVGTGELFF
TRBJ2-2 TRBV5-6 CASSLEVTVTGELFF
TRBJ2-1 TRBV4-2 CASSQDGLAGDNEQFF
TRBJ1-3 TRBV11-1 CASSLYDFGSGNTIYF
TRBJ2-3 TRBV7-3 CATCLSGGTDTQYF
TRBJ2-5 TRBV5-4 CASSSLDGAGETQYF
TRBJ2-2 TRBV18 CASSPGQGAGELFF
TRBJ2-7 TRBV2 CASGGQETYEQYF
TRBJ2-7 TRBV6-5 CASSYPSLAGAYEQYF
TRBJ2-3 TRBV7-2 CASSLEGAWTGADTQYF
TRBJ2-2 TRBV7-8 CASSSIDYPNTGELFF
TRBJ1-1 TRBV9 CASSVDSEGGEAFF
TRBJ2-1 TRBV7-6 CASRPGTGVYNEQFF
TRBJ2-1 TRBV4-3 CASTRLLSDRGYNEQFF
TRBJ2-7 TRBV11-3 CASSSRDRLYEQYF
TRBJ2-7 TRBV19 CASSMDTRAAGVSYEQYF
TRBJ2-1 TRBV27 CASSIPKLAGAYNEQFF
TRBJ2-5 TRBV7-9 CASSPVYQETQYF
TRBJ1-2 TRBV7-9 CASSLVVPRKNYGYTF
TRBJ2-7 TRBV30 CAWRQGYEQYF
TRBJ2-3 TRBV7-2 CASSPSTDTQYF
TRBJ2-1 TRBV6-5 CASSYSPRPNEQFF
TRBJ1-2 TRBV14 CASSLREANYGYTF
TRBJ2-2 TRBV4-3 CASSQGGTGELFF
TRBJ1-4 TRBV2 CASSEERAGRGKLFF
TRBJ2-5 TRBV6-5 CASSRGVETQYF
TRBJ2-1 TRBV18 CASSSNNEQFF
TRBJ1-4 TRBV30 CAWSFSGQGNEKLFF
TRBJ1-1 TRBV7-3 CASSLTGNTEAFF
TRBJ2-3 TRBV7-2 CASSLQGVPGGPSTDTQYF
TRBJ2-7 TRBV5-6 CASSSMGTGGIREQYF
TRBJ2-7 TRBV2 CASRRDFSYEQYF
TRBJ2-1 TRBV13 CASLLYTGDHEQFF
TRBJ2-7 TRBV11-3 CASSSQTGYSEQYF
TRBJ2-7 TRBV19 CASSIRTAVTGYEQYF
TRBJ2-3 TRBV7-2 CASSFNGLAGGPDTQYF
TRBJ2-3 TRBV9 CASTQTGGRPDTQYF
NA TRBV4-3 CASSQIRLAGAHEQYF
TRBJ2-4 TRBV28 CASSFRDRGVAGIQYF
TRBJ2-5 TRBV20-1 CSAGLQETQYF
TRBJ2-6 TRBV7-9 CASTRGVDTLDSGANVLTF
TRBJ2-3 TRBV9 CASSVLPGLAGSDTQYF
TRBJ1-1 TRBV11-2 CASSSATGLSTEAFF
TRBJ2-1 TRBV7-8 CASSFSMSSYNEQFF
TRBJ2-7 TRBV2 CASSWNRGGREQYF
TRBJ2-3 TRBV4-2 CASSHNVGGLTDTQYF
TRBJ2-1 TRBV4-3 CASSQDTAGVDNEQFF
TRBJ2-3 TRBV10-3 CAISSGGNTDTQYF
TRBJ2-7 TRBV19 CASSIVGGARNEQYF
TRBJ2-1 TRBV2 CASSVGAGNYNEQFF